The 13 T cell receptor beta chains presented below share a single source sample, sequenced in a study of T cell clonality in common variable immunodeficiency. Clones were read by immunoSEQ multiplex PCR, and TCRdb kept only the in-frame ones, dropping some. This table lists some 8,200 clones. Whole-study findings and limits: Common variable immunodeficiency TCR beta sequences reportedly had fewer deletions and N-nucleotide insertions.

The antigens these receptors bind are not known. Sequenced: peripheral blood mononuclear cells. The source of these receptors is a human donor with common variable immunodeficiency.

The CDR3 DNA, read in part, is TGTGCCAGCTCACCAGGCAGGGAGGATTCACCC. Translating it yields CASSPGREDSP. The full CDR3 is CASSPGREDSPLHF. V usage is TRBV18 and J usage is TRBJ1-6; a possible D gene is TRBD1 (5 bases). The read gets to within 3 residues of the CDR3 end, and the germline J gene fills in the rest. Germline-derived CDR1 and CDR2 are KGHSH and LQKENI. Trimming took off 2 bases at V and 8 bases at J, with 10 bases between the two ends. This CDR3 is 14 amino acids long.

With regard to this clone: The read stops 3 residues short of the end of the CDR3; the missing end is completed from the germline J gene. This chain joins TRBV18 and TRBJ2-7, with 11 bases identical to TRBD1. Germline assignment: CDR1 KGHSH and CDR2 LQKENI. V lost 3 bases and J lost 4; bases outside the gene matches: 2. This CDR3 has 14 residues. The CDR3 region is CASSPGQGAYEQYF. CDR3 bases read: TGTGCCAGCTCACCTGGACAGGGGGCGTACGAG.

The CDR3 sequence is CASGQGHYYGYTF. CDR3 bases read: TGTGCCAGCGGACAGGGTCACTACTATGGC. This chain links TRBV2 with TRBJ1-2, with 8 bases aligning to TRBD1. With the read ending 3 residues before the CDR3 end, the germline J gene is used to fill in that end. The CDR3 is 13 residues long. Germline CDR1 reads SNHLY; CDR2 reads FYNNEI. V gave up 8 bases and J gave up 3 bases; unmatched junction bases: 5.

Concerning this clone itself: The read terminates 3 residues ahead of where the CDR3 ends, so the germline J gene completes it. The chain has TRBV18 and TRBJ2-3, with TRBD2 matching 10 bases. This CDR3 has 14 amino acids. Germline lookup yields CDR1 KGHSH and CDR2 LQKENI. The ends lost 6 bases at V and 1 base at J; junction bases unmatched: 1. The part of the CDR3 DNA that was read is TGTGCCAGCTCGCTAGCGGGAGGCACAGATACG. The encoded protein is CASSLAGGTDT. The full CDR3 reads CASSLAGGTDTQYF.

Comments on this clone: The read ends 3 residues before the CDR3 terminus; that terminus is restored from the germline J gene. V and J are TRBV18 and TRBJ2-7, with 7 bases matching TRBD1. Germline loops: CDR1 KGHSH, CDR2 LQKENI. The CDR3 runs 16 residues. Trimming cost V 0 bases and J 1 base; bases outside gene matches: 6. CDR3 DNA (partial): TGTGCCAGCTCACCACCTGGGACAGAAGGTTCCTACGAG. Its translation: CASSPPGTEGSYE. In full, the CDR3 reads CASSPPGTEGSYEQYF.

Points on this clone: The read comes to an end 3 residues before the CDR3 does, leaving the germline J gene to fill in the end. This chain links TRBV7-2 with TRBJ1-2; 7 positions match TRBD1. Germline V gene data show CDR1 as SGHTA and CDR2 as FQGNSA. The CDR3 is 14 residues long. J lost 7 bases, V lost 1 base, and 6 bases had no gene match. The sequenced part of the CDR3 DNA is TGTGCCAGCAGCTTAGAGGGGGCATCGGTTGGC. This translates into CASSLEGASVG. In full, the CDR3 is CASSLEGASVGYTF.

Concerning this clone itself: The DNA ends 3 residues before the CDR3 does, and the rest of the CDR3 is filled in from the germline J gene. The gene calls are TRBV7-9 and TRBJ1-5; a possible D gene is TRBD1 (5 bases). The CDR3 totals 12 residues. The V end was cut by 5 bases, the J end by 7 bases, with 9 bases between. Germline CDR1 SEHNR, CDR2 FQNEAQ (reference sequence). Here the CDR3 reads CASSLWGQPQHF. Incomplete CDR3 DNA: TGTGCCAGCAGCCTCTGGGGCCAGCCC.

To note about this clone: The read ends 3 residues shy of where the CDR3 ends; the end is completed using the germline J gene. This rearrangement joins TRBV30 to TRBJ2-3; 7 bases agree with TRBD2. Germline V gives CDR1 GTSNPN, CDR2 SVGIG (reference sequence). The CDR3 length is 14 residues. V lost 3 bases, J lost 1 base, and 4 bases stayed unmatched. Partial CDR3 DNA: TGTGCCTGGAGAGTCCTAGCGGGCACAGATACG. It is translated as CAWRVLAGTDT. From start to end, the CDR3 is CAWRVLAGTDTQYF.

Worth noting for this clone: The read ends 3 residues early relative to the CDR3; the germline J gene fills the gap. The V call is TRBV5-1, the J call TRBJ2-5; TRBD1 aligns across 8 bases. The CDR3 is 14 residues long. CDR1 is SGHRS, CDR2 YFSETQ, per germline. Losses at the gene ends were 1 base for V and 4 bases for J; bases not matched to a gene: 3. CDR3 DNA, as far as it was read: TGCGCCAGCAGCTTGCGACAGGGGCTAGAGACC. It is translated as CASSLRQGLET. The entire CDR3 protein is CASSLRQGLETQYF.

Turning to this clone: The CDR3 goes on 3 residues after the read ends, and that part is filled in from the germline J gene. V gene TRBV5-1 combines with J gene TRBJ2-5; no definite D call. The V gene's germline CDR1 is SGHRS and CDR2 YFSETQ. The germline V and J ends were trimmed by 0 bases and 0 bases, with 12 bases remaining between them. The CDR3 runs to 16 residues. The CDR3 sequence: CASSLEGRTYQETQYF. The covered CDR3 bases are TGCGCCAGCAGCTTGGAGGGCAGAACGTACCAAGAGACC.

With regard to this clone: Read data end 3 residues before the CDR3 end; the end is taken from the germline J gene. This rearrangement joins TRBV7-9 to TRBJ1-1; D gene ambiguous. Germline-derived CDR1 and CDR2 are SEHNR and FQNEAQ (reference sequence). This CDR3 region has 15 residues. Trimming stripped 5 bases from V and 3 bases from J, with 16 bases between. The CDR3 loop reads CASSRITAPHTEAFF. The sequenced CDR3 bases are TGTGCCAGCAGCCGGATCACAGCCCCACACACTGAA.

Comment on this clone: The missing CDR3 end, 3 residues past where the read stops, is filled in from the germline J gene. V and J are TRBV2 and TRBJ2-5; either TRBD1 or TRBD2 may supply D (6 bases each). Germline V CDR1 and CDR2: SNHLY, FYNNEI. Trimming removed 6 bases from V and 2 bases from J, with 10 bases in between. There are 13 residues in the CDR3. CDR3 sequence reads: CASRRDIQETQYF. Partial CDR3 DNA: TGTGCCAGCAGGCGGGACATTCAAGAGACC.

As to this clone: The read gets to within 3 residues of the CDR3 end, and the germline J gene fills in the rest. The chain carries TRBV19 and TRBJ1-5; D is unclear. The V gene lost 5 bases and the J gene lost 1 base, with 12 bases spanning the gap. Germline CDR1 and CDR2: LNHDA and SQIVND (reference sequence). The CDR3 totals 15 residues. The sequenced part of the CDR3 DNA is TGTGCCAGTAGTCCCAGGCCTGGGAGCAATCAGCCC. This gives the protein CASSPRPGSNQP. The complete CDR3 protein is CASSPRPGSNQPQHF. Together with reference TRBV19 and TRBJ1-5, the CDR3 gives the full variable domain: DGGITQSPKYLFRKEGQNVTLSCEQNLNHDAMYWYRQDPGQGLRLIYYSQIVNDFQKGDIAEGYSVSREKKESFPLTVTSAQKNPTAFYLCASSPRPGSNQPQHFGDGTRLSIL.